This section outlines one T cell receptor (beta chain) sequence together with its context. The record originates from a study of CD8+CD57+ T cells in acquired aplastic anemia. The CDR3 spans 13 residues. Unmatched junction bases numbered 7, after V lost 6 bases and J lost 7 bases. CDR1 SNHLY and CDR2 FYNNEI come from the germline V gene. An expansion of CD8+CD57+ cells by flow cytometry had been shown in patients chosen for sequencing. Template material for TCR beta VDJ and CDR3 profiling consisted of genomic DNA. MiXCR, applied by TCRdb to the reads, yields one record per CDR3 protein. The repertoire holds roughly 240,000 distinct CDR3 sequences, with around 45% as singletons.

This chain connects TRBV2 to TRBJ1-2; 8 bases are a match to TRBD1. This clonotype was sampled from a human donor with aplastic anemia. Sequenced input: sorted CD4+, CD8+, or CD8+CD57+ T cells (not recorded which) from PBMCs. CDR3 loop: CASRDRGMRGYTF. The CDR3 region has the DNA TGTGCCAGCAGAGACAGGGGAATGCGTGGCTACACCTTC.